The present T cell receptor beta chain was sequenced within a study of T cell changes during pregnancy in multiple sclerosis. The CDR3 runs to 16 residues. V was cut by 4 bases and J by 0 bases, with 14 bases left in between. Germline V gene lookup returns CDR1 SGDLS and CDR2 YYNGEE. Data came from immunoSEQ multiplex PCR; TCRdb stores just in-frame clones and leaves some out. The profile shows 40,000 to 50,000 clones, 90% of them singletons. The V and J genes are TRBV9 and TRBJ1-3; D not resolved. The source was CD8+ T cells from peripheral blood mononuclear cells, collected in the first trimester of pregnancy. This TCR derives from a female donor with multiple sclerosis, enrolled in a pregnancy study. The CDR3 DNA reads as TGTGCCAGCAGCCCCTACGAGCCGAGCTCTGGAAACACCATATATTTT. Translating it yields CASSPYEPSSGNTIYF.